This T cell receptor (beta chain) originates from a study of blood T cell repertoires in COVID-19. Turning to the study itself: The United States, Italy and Spain provided the acute and convalescent COVID-19 samples. PBMCs, B-cell-depleted T cells, or T cells provided the cDNA or gDNA that made up the material.

Study processing details: The authors estimated nucleated cell counts from reference gene primer amplification. Clones were sequenced by immunoSEQ multiplex PCR, and TCRdb holds only the in-frame ones, with some missing. V, J and clone size reflect that table, while D and trimming were determined from the DNA. The sample records about 180,000 clones, more than 65% being singletons. Sample: peripheral blood. The clonotype was recovered from a woman aged 55-69 years with COVID-19, enrolled during active disease.

The CDR3 spells CASSLSAGVAGELFF. The CDR3 region has the DNA TGTGCCAGCAGCCTTTCAGCGGGAGTGGCCGGGGAGCTGTTTTTT. The rearrangement uses TRBV4-2 and TRBJ2-2; TRBD2 matches at 8 bases. The CDR3 runs 15 residues. Losses at the gene ends were 4 bases for V and 6 bases for J; bases not matched to a gene: 7. Germline CDR1 is LGHNA and CDR2 is YNFKEQ.